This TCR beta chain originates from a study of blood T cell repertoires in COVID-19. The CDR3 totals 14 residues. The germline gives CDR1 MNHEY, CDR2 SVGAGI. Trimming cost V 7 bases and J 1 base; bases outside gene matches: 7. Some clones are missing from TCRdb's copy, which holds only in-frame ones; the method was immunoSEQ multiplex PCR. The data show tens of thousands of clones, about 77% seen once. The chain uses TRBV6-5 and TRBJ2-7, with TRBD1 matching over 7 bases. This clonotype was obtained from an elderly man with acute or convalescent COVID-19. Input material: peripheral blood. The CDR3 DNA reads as TGTGCCAGCATTACAGGGGATTGGTCCTACGAGCAGTACTTC. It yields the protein CASITGDWSYEQYF.